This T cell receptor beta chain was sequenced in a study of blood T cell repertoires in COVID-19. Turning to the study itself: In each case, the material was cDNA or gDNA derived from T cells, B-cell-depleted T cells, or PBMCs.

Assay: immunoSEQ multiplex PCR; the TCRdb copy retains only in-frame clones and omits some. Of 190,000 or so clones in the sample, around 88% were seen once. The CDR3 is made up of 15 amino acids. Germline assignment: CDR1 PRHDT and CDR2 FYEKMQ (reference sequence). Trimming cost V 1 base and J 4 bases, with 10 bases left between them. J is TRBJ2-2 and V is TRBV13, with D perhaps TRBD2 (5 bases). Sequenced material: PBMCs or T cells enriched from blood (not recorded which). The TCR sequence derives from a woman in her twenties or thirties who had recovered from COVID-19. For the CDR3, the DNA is TGTGCCAGCAGCTTAGCGGGATTGAGCACCGGGGAGCTGTTTTTT. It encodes CASSLAGLSTGELFF.